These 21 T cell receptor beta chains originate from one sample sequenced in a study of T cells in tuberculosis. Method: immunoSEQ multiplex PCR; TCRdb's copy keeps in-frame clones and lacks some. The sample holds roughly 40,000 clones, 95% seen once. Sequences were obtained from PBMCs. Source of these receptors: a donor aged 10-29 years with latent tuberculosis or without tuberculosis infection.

CDR3 loop: CASSLELAVQETQYF. DNA for the CDR3: TGCGCCAGCAGCTTGGAACTAGCGGTCCAAGAGACCCAGTACTTC. The genes are TRBV5-1 and TRBJ2-5; 8 bases fit TRBD2. CDR1 and CDR2 (germline): SGHRS, YFSETQ. V shed 0 bases, J shed 1 base, and the junction held 2 bases outside the gene matches. This CDR3 has 15 amino acids.

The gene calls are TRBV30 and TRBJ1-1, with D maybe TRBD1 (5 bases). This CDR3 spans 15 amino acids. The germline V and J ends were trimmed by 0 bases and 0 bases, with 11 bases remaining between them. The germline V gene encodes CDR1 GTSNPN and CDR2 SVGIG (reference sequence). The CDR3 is CAWSVVQALNTEAFF. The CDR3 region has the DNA TGTGCCTGGAGTGTAGTACAGGCACTGAACACTGAAGCTTTCTTT.

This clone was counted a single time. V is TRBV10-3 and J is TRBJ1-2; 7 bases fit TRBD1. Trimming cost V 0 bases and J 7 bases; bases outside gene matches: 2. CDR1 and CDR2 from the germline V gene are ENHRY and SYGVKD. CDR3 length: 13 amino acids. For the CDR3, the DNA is TGTGCCATCAGTGAGTCGGCAGGGGGTGGCTACACCTTC. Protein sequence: CAISESAGGGYTF.

The CDR3 DNA sequence: TGTGCCAGCGCCTCTCCCCTGGCGGGGGCGCGAGGCTACACCTTC. Its protein product is CASASPLAGARGYTF. The rearrangement joins TRBV28 to TRBJ1-2, with a weak D call TRBD1 (6 bases). Per germline, CDR1 MDHEN and CDR2 SYDVKM. V was trimmed by 8 bases and J by 8 bases, leaving 24 bases between them. The CDR3 is 15 residues long.

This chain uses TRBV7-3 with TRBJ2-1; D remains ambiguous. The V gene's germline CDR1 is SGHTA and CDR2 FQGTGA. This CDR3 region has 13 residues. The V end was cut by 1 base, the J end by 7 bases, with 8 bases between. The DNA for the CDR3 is TGTGCCAGCAGCTTAATATCAGGAAATGAGCAGTTCTTC. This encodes CASSLISGNEQFF. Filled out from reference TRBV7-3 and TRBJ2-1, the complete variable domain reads GAGVSQTPSNKVTEKGKYVELRCDPISGHTALYWYRQSLGQGPEFLIYFQGTGAADDSGLPNDRFFAVRPEGSVSTLKIQRTERGDSAVYLCASSLISGNEQFFGPGTRLTVL.

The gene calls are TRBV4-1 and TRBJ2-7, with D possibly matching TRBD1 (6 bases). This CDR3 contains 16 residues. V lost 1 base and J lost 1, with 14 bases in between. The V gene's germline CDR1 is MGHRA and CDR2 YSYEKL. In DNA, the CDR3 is TGCGCCAGCAGCCAAGGCTGGAGCGGACAGTCCTACGAGCAGTACTTC. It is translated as CASSQGWSGQSYEQYF.

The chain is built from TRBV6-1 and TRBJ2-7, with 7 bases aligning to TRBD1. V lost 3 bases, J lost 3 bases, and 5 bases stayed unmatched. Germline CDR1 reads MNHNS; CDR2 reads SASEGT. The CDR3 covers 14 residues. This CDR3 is CASSEVGGDYEQYF. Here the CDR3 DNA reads TGTGCCAGCAGTGAGGTAGGGGGCGACTACGAGCAGTACTTC.

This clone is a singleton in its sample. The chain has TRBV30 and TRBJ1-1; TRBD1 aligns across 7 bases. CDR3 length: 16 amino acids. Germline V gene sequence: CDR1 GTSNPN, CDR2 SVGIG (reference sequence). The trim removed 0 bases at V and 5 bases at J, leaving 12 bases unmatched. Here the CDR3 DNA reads TGTGCCTGGAGTGTACGGCGACAGGGTGGATTAACTGAAGCTTTCTTT. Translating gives CAWSVRRQGGLTEAFF.

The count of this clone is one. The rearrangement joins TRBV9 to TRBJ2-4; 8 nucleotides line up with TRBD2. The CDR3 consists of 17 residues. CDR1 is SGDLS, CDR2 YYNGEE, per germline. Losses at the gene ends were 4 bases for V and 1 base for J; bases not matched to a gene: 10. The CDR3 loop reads CASSPPGLGRAKNIQYF. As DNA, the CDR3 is TGTGCCAGCAGCCCCCCGGGACTAGGAAGGGCCAAAAACATTCAGTACTTC.

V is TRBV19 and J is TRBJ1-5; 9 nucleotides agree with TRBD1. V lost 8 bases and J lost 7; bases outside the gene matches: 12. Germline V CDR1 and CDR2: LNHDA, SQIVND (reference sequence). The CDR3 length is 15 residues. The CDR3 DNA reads TGTGCCAGTCGAAGGACCACAGGGGGCCGACAGCCCCAGCATTTT. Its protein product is CASRRTTGGRQPQHF.

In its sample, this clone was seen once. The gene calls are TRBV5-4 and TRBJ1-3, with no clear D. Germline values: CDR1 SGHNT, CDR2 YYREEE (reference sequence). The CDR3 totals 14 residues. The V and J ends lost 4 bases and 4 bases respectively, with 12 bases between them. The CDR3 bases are TGTGCCAGCAGCCCGGGCGGGGTCGGAAACACCATATATTTT. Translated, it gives CASSPGGVGNTIYF. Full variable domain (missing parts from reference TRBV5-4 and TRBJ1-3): ETGVTQSPTHLIKTRGQQVTLRCSSQSGHNTVSWYQQALGQGPQFIFQYYREEENGRGNFPPRFSGLQFPNYSSELNVNALELDDSALYLCASSPGGVGNTIYFGEGSWLTVV.

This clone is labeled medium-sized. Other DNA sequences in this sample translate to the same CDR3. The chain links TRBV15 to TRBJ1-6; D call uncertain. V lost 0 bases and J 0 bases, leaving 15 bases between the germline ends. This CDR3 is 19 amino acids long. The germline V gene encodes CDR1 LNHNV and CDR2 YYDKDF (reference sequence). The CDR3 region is CATSRDLEAVSSYNSPLHF. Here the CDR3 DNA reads TGTGCCACCAGCAGAGATTTGGAGGCAGTCAGCTCCTATAATTCACCCCTCCACTTT.

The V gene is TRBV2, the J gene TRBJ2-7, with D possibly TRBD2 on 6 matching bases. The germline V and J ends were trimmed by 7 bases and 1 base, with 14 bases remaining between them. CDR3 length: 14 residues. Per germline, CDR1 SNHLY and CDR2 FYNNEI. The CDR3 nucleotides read TGTGCCAGCATTACCCCCGGGAGTTCCTACGAGCAGTACTTC. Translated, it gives CASITPGSSYEQYF.

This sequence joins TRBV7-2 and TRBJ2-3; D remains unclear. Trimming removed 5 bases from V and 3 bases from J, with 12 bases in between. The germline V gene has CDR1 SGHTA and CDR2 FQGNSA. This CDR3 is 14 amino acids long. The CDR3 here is CASSPAVRTDTQYF. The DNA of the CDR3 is TGTGCCAGCAGCCCCGCCGTGCGGACAGATACGCAGTATTTT.

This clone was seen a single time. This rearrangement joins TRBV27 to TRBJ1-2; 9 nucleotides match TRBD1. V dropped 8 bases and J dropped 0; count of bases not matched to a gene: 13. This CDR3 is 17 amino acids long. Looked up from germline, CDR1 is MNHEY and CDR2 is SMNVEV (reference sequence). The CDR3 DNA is TGTGCCAGCCGGAACCCCGGGACAGGGCCCTCTAACTATGGCTACACCTTC. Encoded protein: CASRNPGTGPSNYGYTF.

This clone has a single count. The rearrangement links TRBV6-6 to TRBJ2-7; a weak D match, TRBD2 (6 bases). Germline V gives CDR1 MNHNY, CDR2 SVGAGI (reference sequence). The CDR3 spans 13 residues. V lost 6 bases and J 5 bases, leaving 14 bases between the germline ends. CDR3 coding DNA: TGTGCCAGCAGCCACGGGGCGGGGAACGAGCAGTACTTC. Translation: CASSHGAGNEQYF.

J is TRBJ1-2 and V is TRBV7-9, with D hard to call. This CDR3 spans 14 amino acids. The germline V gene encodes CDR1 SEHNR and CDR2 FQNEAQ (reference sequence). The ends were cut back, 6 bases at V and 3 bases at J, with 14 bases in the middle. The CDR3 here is CASRHGSYDYGYTF. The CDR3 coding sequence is TGTGCCAGCAGACATGGGAGTTATGACTATGGCTACACCTTC.

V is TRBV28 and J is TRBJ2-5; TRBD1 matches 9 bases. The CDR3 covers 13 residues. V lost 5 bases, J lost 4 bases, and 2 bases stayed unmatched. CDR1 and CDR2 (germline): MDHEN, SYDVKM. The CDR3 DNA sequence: TGTGCCAGCAGTCCGACAGGGGGAGAGACCCAGTACTTC. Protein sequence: CASSPTGGETQYF. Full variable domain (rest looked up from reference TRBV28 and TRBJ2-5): DVKVTQSSRYLVKRTGEKVFLECVQDMDHENMFWYRQDPGLGLRLIYFSYDVKMKEKGDIPEGYSVSREKKERFSLILESASTNQTSMYLCASSPTGGETQYFGPGTRLLVL.

CDR3 residues: CAWSVRAGQPQHF. DNA of the CDR3: TGTGCCTGGAGTGTACGAGCCGGTCAGCCCCAGCATTTT. The rearrangement links TRBV30 to TRBJ1-5; D not certain. Trimming removed 0 bases from V and 6 bases from J, with 9 bases in between. The CDR3 covers 13 residues. Per germline, CDR1 GTSNPN and CDR2 SVGIG (reference sequence). Based on the CDR3 plus reference TRBV30 and TRBJ1-5, the full variable domain is SQTIHQWPATLVQPVGSPLSLECTVEGTSNPNLYWYRQAAGRGLQLLFYSVGIGQISSEVPQNLSASRPQDRQFILSSKKLLLSDSGFYLCAWSVRAGQPQHFGDGTRLSIL.

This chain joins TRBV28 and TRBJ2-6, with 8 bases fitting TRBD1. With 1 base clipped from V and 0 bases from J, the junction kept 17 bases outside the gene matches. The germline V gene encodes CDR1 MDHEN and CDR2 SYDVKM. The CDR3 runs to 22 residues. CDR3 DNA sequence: TGTGCCAGCAGTTTATTTATCCCACCCCGGGACAGGTCCCTCTCTGGGGCCAACGTCCTGACTTTC. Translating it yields CASSLFIPPRDRSLSGANVLTF.

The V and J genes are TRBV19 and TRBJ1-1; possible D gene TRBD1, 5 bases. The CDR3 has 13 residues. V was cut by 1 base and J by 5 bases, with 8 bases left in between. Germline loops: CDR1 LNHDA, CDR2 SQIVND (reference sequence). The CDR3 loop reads CASSIGRGTEAFF. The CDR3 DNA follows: TGTGCCAGTAGTATAGGAAGGGGAACTGAAGCTTTCTTT. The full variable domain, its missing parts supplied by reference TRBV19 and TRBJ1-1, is DGGITQSPKYLFRKEGQNVTLSCEQNLNHDAMYWYRQDPGQGLRLIYYSQIVNDFQKGDIAEGYSVSREKKESFPLTVTSAQKNPTAFYLCASSIGRGTEAFFGQGTRLTVV.